Each of the 3 T cell receptor beta chains below was sequenced from the same sample in a study of CD8 T cells in Susac syndrome. The authors reverse transcribed roughly 0.5 to 1 ug RNA with random hexamers. Using its own MiXCR run on the immunoSEQ multiplex PCR reads, TCRdb lists one record per CDR3 protein. The sample shows about 190,000 distinct CDR3 sequences, 85% to 95% of them seen only once. The source material was CD8+ T cells from PBMCs. The origin of the receptors is a human donor with Susac syndrome.

The V call is TRBV7-2, the J call TRBJ1-2; D is ambiguous. V gave up 4 bases and J gave up 3 bases, with 12 bases separating them. The CDR3 has 14 residues. Germline V gives CDR1 SGHTA, CDR2 FQGNSA. DNA for the CDR3: TGTGCCAGCAGCTCGCCCGGGAGCGACTATGGCTACACCTTC. The encoded protein is CASSSPGSDYGYTF.

The rearrangement uses TRBV23-1 and TRBJ2-1; 7 nucleotides agree with TRBD2. TRBV23-1 is reported as an ORF; its role is uncertain. CDR3 size: 11 residues. Trimming at V came to 11 bases and at J to 5 bases, leaving 3 bases not matched to a gene. The CDR3 sequence: CALTSNNEQFF. The CDR3 DNA is TGCGCCTTGACTAGCAACAATGAGCAGTTCTTC.

Only one count was recorded for this clonotype. V and J are TRBV4-2 and TRBJ2-1; 10 positions agree with TRBD1. Germline lookup yields CDR1 LGHNA and CDR2 YNFKEQ. The trim removed 0 bases at V and 6 bases at J, leaving 2 bases unmatched. This CDR3 has 15 residues. The CDR3 loop reads CASSQEGDRGNEQFF. In nucleotides, the CDR3 is TGTGCCAGCAGCCAAGAGGGGGACAGGGGCAATGAGCAGTTCTTC.